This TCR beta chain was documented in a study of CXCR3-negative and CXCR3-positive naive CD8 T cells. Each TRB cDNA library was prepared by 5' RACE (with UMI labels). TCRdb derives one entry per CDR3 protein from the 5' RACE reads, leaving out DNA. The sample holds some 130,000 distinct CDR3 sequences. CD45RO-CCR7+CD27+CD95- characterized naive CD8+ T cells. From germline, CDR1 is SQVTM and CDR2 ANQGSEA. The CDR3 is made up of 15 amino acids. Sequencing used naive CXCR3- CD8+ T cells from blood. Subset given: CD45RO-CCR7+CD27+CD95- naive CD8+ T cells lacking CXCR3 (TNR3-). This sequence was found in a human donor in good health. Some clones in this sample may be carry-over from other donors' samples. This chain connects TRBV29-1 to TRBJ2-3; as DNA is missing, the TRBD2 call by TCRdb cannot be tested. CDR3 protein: CSVDGAGGRSDTQYF.